This T cell receptor beta chain derives from a study of shared clonotypes between healthy human individuals. Trimming shortened V by 1 base and J by 5 bases, and 6 bases separated the two germline ends. This CDR3 has 13 amino acids. Looked up from germline, CDR1 is SEHNR and CDR2 is FQNEAQ (reference sequence). The assay was immunoSEQ multiplex PCR, and TCRdb's table has in-frame clones only and misses some. This sample carries about 750,000 clones, around 93% of them seen once, and the ten largest clones take 20% to 30%. CD45RO-negative CD8 cells positively selected for CCR7 made up the naive population, which excluded terminally differentiated effector memory CD45RA+ cells.

The J gene is TRBJ2-1, the V gene TRBV7-9; unclear D gene. The specimen sequenced was naive CD8+ T cells sorted from blood. This clonotype originated in a man in his thirties or forties in good health. CDR3 nucleotide sequence: TGTGCCAGCAGCTTAGTATCGGACAATGAGCAGTTCTTC. It is translated as CASSLVSDNEQFF.